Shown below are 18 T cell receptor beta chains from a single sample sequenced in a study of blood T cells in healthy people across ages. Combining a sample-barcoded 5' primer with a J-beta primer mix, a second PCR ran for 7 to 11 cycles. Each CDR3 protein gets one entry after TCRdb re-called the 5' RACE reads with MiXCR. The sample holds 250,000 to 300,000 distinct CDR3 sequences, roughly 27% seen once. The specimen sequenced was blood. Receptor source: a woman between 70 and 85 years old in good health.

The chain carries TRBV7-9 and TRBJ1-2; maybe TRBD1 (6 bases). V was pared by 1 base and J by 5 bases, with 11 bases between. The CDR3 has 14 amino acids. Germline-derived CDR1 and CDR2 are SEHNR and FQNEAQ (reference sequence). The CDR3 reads CASSLGQAAYGYTF. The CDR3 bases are TGTGCCAGCAGCTTAGGACAGGCAGCTTATGGCTACACCTTC.

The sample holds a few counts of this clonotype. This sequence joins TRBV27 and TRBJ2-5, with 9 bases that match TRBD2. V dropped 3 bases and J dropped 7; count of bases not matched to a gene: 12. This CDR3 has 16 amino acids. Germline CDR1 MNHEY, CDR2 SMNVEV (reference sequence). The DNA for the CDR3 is TGTGCCAGCAGTTTGTCCTCTAGCGGGACCTCAGGGACCCAGTACTTC. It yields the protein CASSLSSSGTSGTQYF.

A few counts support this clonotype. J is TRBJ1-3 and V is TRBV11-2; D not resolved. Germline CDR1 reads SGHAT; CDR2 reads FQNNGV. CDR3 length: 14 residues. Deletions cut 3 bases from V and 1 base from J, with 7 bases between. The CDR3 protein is CASSFFRSGNTIYF. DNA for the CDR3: TGTGCCAGCAGCTTCTTTCGATCTGGAAACACCATATATTTT.

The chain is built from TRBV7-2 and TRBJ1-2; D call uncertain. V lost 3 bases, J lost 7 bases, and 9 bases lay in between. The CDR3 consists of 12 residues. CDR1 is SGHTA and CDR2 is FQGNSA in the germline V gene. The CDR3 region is CASSFLYGGYTF. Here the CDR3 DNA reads TGTGCCAGCAGCTTCCTTTACGGTGGCTACACCTTC.

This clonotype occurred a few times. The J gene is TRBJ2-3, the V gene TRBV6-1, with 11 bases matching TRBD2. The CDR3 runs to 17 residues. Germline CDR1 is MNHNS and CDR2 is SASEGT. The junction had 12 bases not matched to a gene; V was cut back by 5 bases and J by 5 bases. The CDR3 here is CASSPYSGSGRGDTQYF. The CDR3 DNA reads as TGTGCCAGCAGTCCTTATTCGGGTAGCGGGAGGGGAGATACGCAGTATTTT.

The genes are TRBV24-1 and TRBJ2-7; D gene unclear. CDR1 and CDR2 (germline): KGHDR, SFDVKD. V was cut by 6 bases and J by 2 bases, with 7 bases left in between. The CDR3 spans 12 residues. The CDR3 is CATSRQTYEQYF. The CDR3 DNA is TGTGCCACCAGTCGGCAGACCTACGAGCAGTACTTC.

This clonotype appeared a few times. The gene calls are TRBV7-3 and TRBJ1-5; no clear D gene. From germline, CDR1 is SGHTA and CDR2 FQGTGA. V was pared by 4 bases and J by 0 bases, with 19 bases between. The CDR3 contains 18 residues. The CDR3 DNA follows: TGTGCCAGCAGCTCCTCCATTCGGGGAAAGCATAGCAATCAGCCCCAGCATTTT. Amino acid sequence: CASSSSIRGKHSNQPQHF.

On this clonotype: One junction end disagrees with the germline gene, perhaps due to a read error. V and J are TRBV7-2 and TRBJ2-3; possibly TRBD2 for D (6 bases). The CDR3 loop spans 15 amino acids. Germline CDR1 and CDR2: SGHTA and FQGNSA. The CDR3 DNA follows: TGTGCCAGCGGCTTATATCGGGAGAAAGCAGATACGCAGTATTTT. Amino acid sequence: CASGLYREKADTQYF. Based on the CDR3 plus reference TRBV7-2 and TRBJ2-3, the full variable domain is GAGVSQSPSNKVTEKGKDVELRCDPISGHTALYWYRQSLGQGLEFLIYFQGNSAPDKSGLPSDRFSAERTGGSVSTLTIQRTQQEDSAVYLCASGLYREKADTQYFGPGTRLTVL.

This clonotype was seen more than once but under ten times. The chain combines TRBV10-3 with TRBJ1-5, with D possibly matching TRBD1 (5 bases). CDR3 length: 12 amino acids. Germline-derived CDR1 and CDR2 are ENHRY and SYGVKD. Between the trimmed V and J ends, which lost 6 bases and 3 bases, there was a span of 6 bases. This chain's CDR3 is CAIRDNNQPQHF. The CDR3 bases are TGTGCCATCAGGGACAACAATCAGCCCCAGCATTTT.

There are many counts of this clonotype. DNA for the CDR3: TGTGCCAGCAGCGGAGATTTGGTGGGGGAGCAGTACTTC. Its protein product is CASSGDLVGEQYF. The V call is TRBV9, the J call TRBJ2-7; D gene ambiguous. Deletions cut 3 bases from V and 7 bases from J, with 14 bases between. The CDR3 has 13 residues. The germline gives CDR1 SGDLS, CDR2 YYNGEE.

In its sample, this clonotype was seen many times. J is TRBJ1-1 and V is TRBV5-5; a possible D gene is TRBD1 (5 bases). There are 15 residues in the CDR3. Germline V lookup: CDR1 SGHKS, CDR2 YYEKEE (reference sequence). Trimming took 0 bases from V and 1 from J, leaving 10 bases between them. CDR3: CASSLGGSGNTEAFF. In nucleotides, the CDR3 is TGTGCCAGCAGCTTGGGGGGGAGCGGGAACACTGAAGCTTTCTTT. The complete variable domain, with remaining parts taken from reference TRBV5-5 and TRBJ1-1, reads DAGVTQSPTHLIKTRGQQVTLRCSPISGHKSVSWYQQVLGQGPQFIFQYYEKEERGRGNFPDRFSARQFPNYSSELNVNALLLGDSALYLCASSLGGSGNTEAFFGQGTRLTVV.

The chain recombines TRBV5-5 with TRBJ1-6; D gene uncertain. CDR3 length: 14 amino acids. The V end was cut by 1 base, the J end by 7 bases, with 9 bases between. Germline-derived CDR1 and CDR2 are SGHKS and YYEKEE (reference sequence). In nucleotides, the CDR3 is TGTGCCAGCAGCTTGAGGGCGGAAAATTCACCCCTCCACTTT. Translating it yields CASSLRAENSPLHF.

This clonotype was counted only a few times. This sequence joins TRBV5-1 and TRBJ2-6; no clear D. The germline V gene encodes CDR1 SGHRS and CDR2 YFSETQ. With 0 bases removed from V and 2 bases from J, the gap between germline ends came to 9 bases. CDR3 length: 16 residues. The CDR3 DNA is TGCGCCAGCAGCTTGGATTCCGAGCCTGGGGCCAACGTCCTGACTTTC. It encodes CASSLDSEPGANVLTF.

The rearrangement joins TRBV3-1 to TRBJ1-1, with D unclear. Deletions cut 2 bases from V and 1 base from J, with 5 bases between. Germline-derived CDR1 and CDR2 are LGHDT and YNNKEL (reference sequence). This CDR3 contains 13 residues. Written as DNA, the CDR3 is TGTGCCAGCAGCCAAAACGGGAACACTGAAGCTTTCTTT. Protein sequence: CASSQNGNTEAFF.

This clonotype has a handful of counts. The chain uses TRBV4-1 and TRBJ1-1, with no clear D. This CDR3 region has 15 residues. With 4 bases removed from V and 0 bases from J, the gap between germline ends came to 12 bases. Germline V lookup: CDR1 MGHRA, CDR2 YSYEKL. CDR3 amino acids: CASSPRTDMNTEAFF. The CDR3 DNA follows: TGCGCCAGCAGCCCCAGGACCGACATGAACACTGAAGCTTTCTTT.

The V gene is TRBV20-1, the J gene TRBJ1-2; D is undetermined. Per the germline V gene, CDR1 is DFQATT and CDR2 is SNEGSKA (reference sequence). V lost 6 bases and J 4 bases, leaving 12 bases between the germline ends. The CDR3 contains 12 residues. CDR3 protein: CSADRRSYGYTF. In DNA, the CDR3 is TGCAGTGCCGATAGACGGAGCTATGGCTACACCTTC.

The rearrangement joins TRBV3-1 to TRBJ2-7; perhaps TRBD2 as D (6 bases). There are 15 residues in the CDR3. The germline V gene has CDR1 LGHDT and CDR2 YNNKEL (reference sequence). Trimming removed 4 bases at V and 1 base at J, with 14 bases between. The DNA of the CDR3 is TGTGCCAGCAGCCGACTTGGGGACTTATCCTACGAGCAGTACTTC. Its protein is CASSRLGDLSYEQYF.

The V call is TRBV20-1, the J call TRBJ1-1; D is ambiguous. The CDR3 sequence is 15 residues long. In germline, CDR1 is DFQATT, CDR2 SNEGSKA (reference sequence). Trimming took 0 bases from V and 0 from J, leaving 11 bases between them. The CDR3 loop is CSARDSWAVNTEAFF. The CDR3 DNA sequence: TGCAGTGCTAGAGATAGTTGGGCCGTGAACACTGAAGCTTTCTTT.